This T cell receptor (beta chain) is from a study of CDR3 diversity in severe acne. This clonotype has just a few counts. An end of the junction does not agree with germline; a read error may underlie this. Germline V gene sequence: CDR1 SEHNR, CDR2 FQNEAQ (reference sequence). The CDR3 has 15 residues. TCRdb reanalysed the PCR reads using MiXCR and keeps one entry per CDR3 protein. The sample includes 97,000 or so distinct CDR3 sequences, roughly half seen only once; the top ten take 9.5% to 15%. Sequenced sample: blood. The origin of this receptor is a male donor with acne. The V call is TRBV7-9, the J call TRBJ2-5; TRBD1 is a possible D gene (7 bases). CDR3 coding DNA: TGTGCCAGCAGCCTAGCAGGGGGGTACCAAGAGACCCAGTACTTC. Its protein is CASSLAGGYQETQYF.